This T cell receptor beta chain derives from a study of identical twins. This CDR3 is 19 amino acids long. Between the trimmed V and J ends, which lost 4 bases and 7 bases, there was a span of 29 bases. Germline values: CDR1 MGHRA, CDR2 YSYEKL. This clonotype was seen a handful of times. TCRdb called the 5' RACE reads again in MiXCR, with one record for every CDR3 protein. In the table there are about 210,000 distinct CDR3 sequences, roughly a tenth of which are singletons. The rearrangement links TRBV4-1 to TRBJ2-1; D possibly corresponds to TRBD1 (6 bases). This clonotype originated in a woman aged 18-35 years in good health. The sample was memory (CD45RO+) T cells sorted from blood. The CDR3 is CASSLHPRQGLVQSNEQFF. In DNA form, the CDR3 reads TGCGCCAGCAGCCTCCACCCCCGTCAGGGGTTGGTCCAGTCGAATGAGCAGTTCTTC.